This entry features one TCR beta chain sequence. The sample comes from a study of blood T cell repertoires in COVID-19. Study background: In each case, the material was cDNA or gDNA derived from T cells, B-cell-depleted T cells, or PBMCs.

This table comes from immunoSEQ multiplex PCR, and its TCRdb copy is limited to in-frame clones, with some not included. The sample includes about 160,000 clones, over 70% of them seen just once. Trimming pared 5 bases from V and 4 bases from J, leaving 11 bases between. The CDR3 consists of 13 residues. Germline assignment: CDR1 MDHEN and CDR2 SYDVKM. This chain connects TRBV28 to TRBJ1-2; D not certain. The sample consisted of peripheral blood. This clonotype was obtained from a woman of 80 years or more with active or convalescent COVID-19. CDR3 loop: CASSVREVYGYTF. The CDR3, as DNA: TGTGCCAGCAGTGTCCGAGAAGTCTATGGCTACACCTTC.